This T cell receptor (beta chain) is drawn from a study of blood T cell repertoires in COVID-19. Libraries were prepared by immunoSEQ multiplex PCR; TCRdb keeps only in-frame clonotypes and omits some of them. This sample carries fewer than 200,000 clones, approximately 78% of them seen once, and the ten largest clones take 15% to 20%. Trimming cost V 9 bases and J 0 bases, with 14 bases left between them. Germline V gene lookup returns CDR1 ENHRY and CDR2 SYGVKD. The CDR3 length is 14 residues. The TCR comes from a woman in her forties or fifties who had recovered from COVID-19. The J gene is TRBJ1-1, the V gene TRBV10-3, with D perhaps TRBD1 (6 bases). Sequences were obtained from PBMCs or T cells enriched from blood (not recorded which). The CDR3 loop reads CAISAGQLNTEAFF. The CDR3 region has the DNA TGTGCCATATCGGCTGGACAGTTGAACACTGAAGCTTTCTTT.